These T cell receptor beta chains were read from a single sample in a study of patients and donors after allogeneic stem cell transplantation. TCRdb reprocessed the RT-PCR reads with MiXCR, giving one entry per CDR3 protein. The sample has over 400,000 distinct CDR3 sequences; under 20% are singletons. Sequenced sample: blood, either unsorted or a sorted T cell fraction (not recorded which). Every receptor here comes from a human donor who was either an allogeneic HSCT recipient or a stem cell or donor lymphocyte infusion donor (not recorded which). It is not recorded whose cells these are; they may come from a transplant donor. Both conserved end residues are part of each CDR3. The order of the fields is J gene, V gene, D gene, clone size, CDR3 protein, CDR3 DNA. D genes are given only for firm matches. The listing skips clone size in some rows; elsewhere it reads once, few, many or a size class.

J: TRBJ2-3; V: TRBV5-6; D: TRBD2; size: few; CDR3: CASSSEVSLAGYTDTQYF; DNA: TGTGCCAGCAGCTCTGAAGTTAGTCTAGCGGGGTACACAGATACGCAGTATTTT
J: TRBJ2-2; V: TRBV11-3; D: -; size: few; CDR3: CACRKGRNTGELFF; DNA: TGTGCCTGTCGTAAGGGCAGGAACACCGGGGAGCTGTTTTTT
J: TRBJ1-2; V: TRBV9; D: -; size: few; CDR3: CASSVGGGPGGNYGYTF; DNA: TGTGCCAGCAGCGTAGGCGGTGGACCAGGAGGTAACTATGGCTACACCTTC
J: TRBJ2-7; V: TRBV20-1; D: TRBD2; size: many; CDR3: CSARGRTSGTYEQYF; DNA: TGCAGTGCTAGAGGGAGGACTAGCGGTACCTACGAGCAGTACTTC
J: TRBJ2-7; V: TRBV20-1; D: TRBD1; size: -; CDR3: CSAKTGFHEQYF; DNA: TGCAGTGCTAAGACAGGGTTCCACGAGCAGTACTTC
J: TRBJ1-2; V: TRBV6-1; D: TRBD1; size: -; CDR3: CASRLLGEGAYGYTF; DNA: TGTGCCAGCAGACTCTTAGGGGAGGGGGCATATGGCTACACCTTC
J: TRBJ1-4; V: TRBV2; D: -; size: few; CDR3: CASRPGQGEKLFF; DNA: TGTGCATCTAGACCTGGACAAGGCGAAAAACTGTTTTTT
J: TRBJ2-1; V: TRBV5-1; D: -; size: few; CDR3: CASSLGGSTNEQFF; DNA: TGCGCCAGCAGCTTGGGGGGGTCTACCAATGAGCAGTTCTTC
J: TRBJ1-5; V: TRBV7-9; D: -; size: -; CDR3: CASSSERANQPQHF; DNA: TGTGCCAGCAGCTCCGAGAGGGCCAATCAGCCCCAGCATTTT
J: TRBJ2-7; V: TRBV18; D: TRBD2; size: -; CDR3: CASSRTSGRALDEQYF; DNA: TGTGCCAGCTCACGGACTAGCGGGAGGGCATTGGACGAGCAGTACTTC
J: TRBJ1-2; V: TRBV29-1; D: TRBD1; size: -; CDR3: CSVMTGINYGYTF; DNA: TGCAGCGTCATGACAGGGATTAACTATGGCTACACCTTC
J: TRBJ2-7; V: TRBV7-6; D: TRBD1; size: few; CDR3: CASSLDPGGPYEQYF; DNA: TGTGCCAGCAGCTTAGACCCAGGGGGCCCCTACGAGCAGTACTTC
J: TRBJ2-1; V: TRBV5-1; D: TRBD2; size: many; CDR3: CASSLGTSGSSYNEQFF; DNA: TGCGCCAGCAGCTTGGGTACTAGCGGGAGCTCGTACAATGAGCAGTTCTTC
J: TRBJ1-3; V: TRBV2; D: -; size: few; CDR3: CASSPNRAGNTIYF; DNA: TGTGCCAGCAGTCCCAACAGGGCTGGAAACACCATATATTTT
J: TRBJ2-1; V: TRBV20-1; D: -; size: -; CDR3: CSAQKSDSQTFNEQFF; DNA: TGCAGTGCTCAGAAATCCGACAGCCAAACCTTCAATGAGCAGTTCTTC
J: TRBJ2-7; V: TRBV6-5; D: -; size: -; CDR3: CASSYGDPAYEQYF; DNA: TGTGCCAGCAGTTACGGGGACCCAGCCTACGAGCAGTACTTC
J: TRBJ2-7; V: TRBV5-1; D: -; size: -; CDR3: CASSPGFSYEQYF; DNA: TGCGCCAGCAGCCCGGGTTTTTCCTACGAGCAGTACTTC
J: TRBJ2-1; V: TRBV24-1; D: -; size: many; CDR3: CATSDSRFSYNEQFF; DNA: TGTGCCACCAGTGATTCGCGATTCTCGTACAATGAGCAGTTCTTC
J: TRBJ2-1; V: TRBV7-9; D: -; size: -; CDR3: CASSIRQPNNEQFF; DNA: TGTGCCAGCAGCATACGACAGCCTAACAATGAGCAGTTCTTC
J: TRBJ2-4; V: TRBV20-1; D: TRBD2; size: -; CDR3: CSARTSGEGKNIQYF; DNA: TGCAGTGCGAGGACTAGCGGGGAAGGCAAAAACATTCAGTACTTC
J: TRBJ1-1; V: TRBV7-8; D: -; size: -; CDR3: CASSLGSRNTEAFF; DNA: TGTGCCAGCAGCTTAGGCAGTAGGAACACTGAAGCTTTCTTT